One T cell receptor (beta chain) is described in this entry. The data originate from a study of blood T cell repertoires in COVID-19. Study overall: Acute and convalescent COVID-19 specimens originated in the United States, Italy and Spain.

The germline gives CDR1 SGHNT, CDR2 YENEEA. The length of the CDR3 is 15 residues. Between the trimmed V and J ends, which lost 5 bases and 2 bases, there was a span of 13 bases. Seattle's enrolled individuals joined amid active infection and were then monitored longitudinally. Original methodology: Estimation of nucleated cell counts was performed using reference gene primer amplification. The table came from immunoSEQ multiplex PCR; TCRdb's copy has only in-frame clones and leaves some out. That table supplies the V and J calls and clone size; D and trimming were determined from the DNA. This table has 45,000 to 65,000 clones, over 80% appearing once.

The sequenced sample was peripheral blood. J is TRBJ2-1 and V is TRBV11-3; D perhaps matches TRBD2 (5 bases). The TCR sequence derives from a man aged 30 to 45 with COVID-19, enrolled during active disease. The CDR3 is CASSPEGGTYNEQFF. The CDR3 DNA sequence: TGTGCCAGCAGCCCCGAGGGTGGGACCTACAATGAGCAGTTCTTC.